The 4 T cell receptor beta chains below all came from one sample that was sequenced in a study of cytomegalovirus exposure and HLA in healthy donors. The method was immunoSEQ multiplex PCR; TCRdb's version includes in-frame clones alone and lacks a portion of them. This table holds some 270,000 clones, 86% found once. The sequenced sample was PBMCs. Every receptor here comes from a woman under 30 in good health and CMV-seronegative.

The genes are TRBV15 and TRBJ2-7; perhaps TRBD2 as D (6 bases). V gave up 0 bases and J gave up 6 bases, with 12 bases separating them. CDR3 length: 14 residues. Germline V gene sequence: CDR1 LNHNV, CDR2 YYDKDF (reference sequence). CDR3 sequence (DNA): TGTGCCACCAGCAGAGAAGAAACTAGCCGCGAGCAGTACTTC. Amino acids: CATSREETSREQYF.

Of note for this clone: Other DNA sequences of this sample code for an identical CDR3. The chain recombines TRBV28 with TRBJ1-2; 11 nucleotides line up with TRBD1. J gave up 7 bases and V 6 bases, and 4 bases lay outside the gene matches. Per germline, CDR1 MDHEN and CDR2 SYDVKM. The CDR3 is 13 amino acids. CDR3 amino acids: CASSPGQGGGYTF. CDR3 nucleotides: TGTGCCAGCAGCCCGGGACAGGGGGGTGGCTACACCTTC.

V and J are TRBV19 and TRBJ1-2; tentatively, D is TRBD1 (5 bases). Trimming shortened V by 5 bases and J by 8 bases, and 15 bases separated the two germline ends. The CDR3 length is 13 residues. CDR1 is LNHDA, CDR2 SQIVND, per germline (reference sequence). CDR3 in amino acids: CASSPQDPGGYTF. The CDR3 DNA reads as TGTGCCAGTAGTCCACAGGACCCTGGAGGCTACACCTTC.

The chain combines TRBV19 with TRBJ1-1, with 8 bases aligning to TRBD1. The CDR3 sequence is 14 residues long. CDR1 LNHDA and CDR2 SQIVND come from the germline V gene (reference sequence). The ends lost 1 base at V and 8 bases at J; junction bases unmatched: 6. CDR3: CASSIGPGGREAFF. The CDR3 DNA sequence: TGTGCCAGTAGTATAGGGCCAGGGGGCCGGGAAGCTTTCTTT.